The rows below give T cell receptor beta chains drawn from one sample of a study of T cell repertoires in aging, cancer and after chemotherapy. TCRdb reprocessed the multiplex PCR reads with MiXCR, giving one entry per CDR3 protein. The table has over a thousand distinct CDR3 sequences, approximately 20% seen once. The sequencing input was blood. The receptors were sampled from a human donor with a solid tumor. CDR3s include the opening cysteine and the closing phenylalanine or tryptophan. The order of the fields is clone size, D gene, V gene, J gene, CDR3 DNA, CDR3 protein. A D gene is named only where the DNA matches it firmly. Rows may omit the clone size; those that give it use once, few, many or a size class.

>medium-sized|-|TRBV7-9|TRBJ2-5
TGTGCCAGCAGCGCCCAAGCAGGGGTTGAGGAGACCCAGTACTTC
CASSAQAGVEETQYF
>-|TRBD2|TRBV10-3|TRBJ2-5
TGTGCCACCTCTAGCGGGGGGACACAAGAGACCCAGTACTTC
CATSSGGTQETQYF
>medium-sized|-|TRBV12-3/TRBV12-4|TRBJ2-3
TGTGCCAGCAGTTTAGTAAAGGCGGGAACACATACGCAGTATTTT
CASSLVKAGTHTQYF
>-|-|TRBV12-3/TRBV12-4|TRBJ1-1
TGTGCCAGCAGCCCCCTAACAATGGCCACTGAAGCTTTCTTT
CASSPLTMATEAFF
>medium-sized|TRBD2|TRBV20-1|TRBJ2-1
TGCAGTGCTAGAGATCGAGCGGGAGCGGGGAATGAGCAGTTCTTC
CSARDRAGAGNEQFF
>-|-|TRBV27|TRBJ2-7
TGTGCCAGCAGTTTAAACACTCCCTACGAGCAGTACTTC
CASSLNTPYEQYF
>few|-|TRBV20-1|TRBJ1-5
TGCAGTGCTAGAGATGGTCCAGGGGACCAGCCCCAGCATTTT
CSARDGPGDQPQHF
>-|-|TRBV4-1|TRBJ2-7
TGCGCCAGCAGCCAAGATTTTCGTCGCTACGAGCAGTACTTC
CASSQDFRRYEQYF
>-|-|TRBV6-4|TRBJ2-3
TGTGCCAGCAGTGACACTAAGGGGGCAGATACGCAGTATTTT
CASSDTKGADTQYF
>-|-|TRBV5-4|TRBJ2-7
TGTGCCAGCAGCTTATTATCAGGGGGGCGGACCTCCTACGAGCAGTACTTC
CASSLLSGGRTSYEQYF
>few|TRBD2|TRBV12-3/TRBV12-4|TRBJ2-1
TGTGCCAGCAGTTTTGGACTAGCGGGGAACAATGAGCAGTTCTTC
CASSFGLAGNNEQFF
>-|-|TRBV20-1|TRBJ2-2
TGCAGTGCTAGAGCCCTCAGGGGGGGGCCCGGGGAGCTGTTTTTT
CSARALRGGPGELFF